The T cell receptor (beta chain) under discussion was sequenced for a study of blood T cell repertoires in COVID-19 (TCRdb year 2020). Study-level background: Samples from collaborators originated in the United States, Italy and Spain and spanned both the acute and convalescent phases of COVID-19. The material from the prospective study consisted of cDNA or gDNA derived from T cells, B-cell-depleted T cells, or PBMCs. The dataset comprised deeply sampled blood TCRbeta repertoires from subjects exposed to, actively infected with, or recovered from COVID-19. The repertoires were made available in a free public database intended to serve as a resource for research on the immune response to SARS-CoV-2. Samples came from the ongoing ImmuneRACE study (first 160 participants) plus 1,254 subjects from 6 global collaborators. Sample metadata almost always included a de-identified subject ID, COVID-19 status, age in years and sex. Where available, HLA class I and class II types were taken from metadata supplied by the sample provider and were not determined by assay-based typing. Results and caveats for the whole study, not just this receptor: The amount of clinical and demographic metadata varied by source and participant and was provided uncurated.

This clone was seen only once. Its antigen is currently not known. No base quality information exists; no much larger clone differs at one position. The immunoSEQ Assay, a bias-controlled multiplex PCR, was used to amplify TCRbeta CDR3 regions from genomic DNA. Processing in the source paper ran as follows. The number of nucleated cells in each sample was estimated by amplification of reference gene primers within the assay. Sequence reads were collapsed and filtered to measure the absolute abundance of every unique TCRbeta CDR3 rearrangement. For each sample, productive Simpson clonality was calculated as the square root of Simpson's diversity index over productive rearrangements. TCRdb stores this immuneACCESS table with in-frame sequences only. Part of the clones is absent; in the studies checked, under half of the shortfall reflects unresolved V genes, and no reason is known for the rest. Clone size and the V and J calls come from that table; the DNA yielded D and trimming. The sample table holds 300,000 to 350,000 clones, of which more than 70% were seen once. 1.5% to 2% of the sample lies in the top ten.

One collaborating source in Seattle enrolled patients during active infection and followed them longitudinally through the course of disease. The collaborating institutions used their own protocols to collect whole blood in K2EDTA tubes. For TCRbeta analysis, collaborator samples were shipped as frozen whole blood, as isolated PBMCs, or as DNA extracted from either sample type. This clonotype originated in a woman aged 25 to 39 with COVID-19, enrolled during active disease. The sample consisted of peripheral blood.

DNA sequence: TGTGCCAGCAGCCCTACGACAGGGGCAGGGAATTCACCCCTCCACTTT. Its protein reads: CASSPTTGAGNSPLHF. The V and J segments used are TRBV11-2 and TRBJ1-6, with 8 junctional bases fitting TRBD1. From the cysteine through the phenylalanine, the CDR3 covers 16 amino acids. The CDR3 DNA has 48 bases and is translated from base 1. Unmatched junction bases come to 10, with V trimmed by 5 bases and J by 7 bases. CDR1 SGHAT and CDR2 FQNNGV are derived from the germline V gene.